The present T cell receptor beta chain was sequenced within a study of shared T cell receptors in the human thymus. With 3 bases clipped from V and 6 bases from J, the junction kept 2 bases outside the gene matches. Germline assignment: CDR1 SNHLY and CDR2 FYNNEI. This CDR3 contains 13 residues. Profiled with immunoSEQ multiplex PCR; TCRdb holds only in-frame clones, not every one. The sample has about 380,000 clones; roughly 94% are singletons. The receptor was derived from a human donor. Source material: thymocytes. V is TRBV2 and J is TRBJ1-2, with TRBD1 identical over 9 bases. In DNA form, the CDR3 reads TGTGCCAGCAGTGACGACAGGGGGGATGGCTACACCTTC. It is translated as CASSDDRGDGYTF.